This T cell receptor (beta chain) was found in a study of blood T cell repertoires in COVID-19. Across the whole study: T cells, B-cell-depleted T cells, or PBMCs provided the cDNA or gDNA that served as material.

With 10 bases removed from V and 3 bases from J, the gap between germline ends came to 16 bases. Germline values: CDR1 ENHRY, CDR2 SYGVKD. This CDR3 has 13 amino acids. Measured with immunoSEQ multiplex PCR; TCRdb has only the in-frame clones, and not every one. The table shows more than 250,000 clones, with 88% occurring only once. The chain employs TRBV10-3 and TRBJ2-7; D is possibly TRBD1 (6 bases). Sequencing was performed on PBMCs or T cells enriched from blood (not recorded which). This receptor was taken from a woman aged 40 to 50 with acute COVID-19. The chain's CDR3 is CATGRDKFYEQYV. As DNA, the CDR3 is TGTGCCACCGGCCGGGACAAGTTCTACGAGCAGTACGTC.